Listed here are 32 T cell receptor beta chains from one sample, sequenced in a study of CD8+ T cells in alopecia areata. In each case, RNA was isolated and then reverse transcribed into cDNA as the sequencing template. Method: immunoSEQ multiplex PCR; TCRdb's copy keeps in-frame clones and lacks some. Of 200,000 to 250,000 clones listed, more than 30% are singletons. The sample's treatment: oral pan-JAK inhibitor, 5-10 mg twice daily. Sequencing was performed on CD4+ T cells sorted from blood, taken around week 30, from a patient treated with tofacitinib. These receptors all stem from a human donor with alopecia areata.

In this sample, this clone turned up a few times. The chain is built from TRBV11-2 and TRBJ2-4; D not resolved. Per the germline V gene, CDR1 is SGHAT and CDR2 is FQNNGV. The CDR3 extends over 14 amino acids. V was clipped by 1 base and J by 2 bases, with 6 bases between them. CDR3 in DNA: TGTGCCAGCAGCTTAGCTGGGTCCAAAAACATTCAGTACTTC. Residues: CASSLAGSKNIQYF. Together with reference TRBV11-2 and TRBJ2-4, the CDR3 gives the full variable domain: EAGVAQSPRYKIIEKRQSVAFWCNPISGHATLYWYQQILGQGPKLLIQFQNNGVVDDSQLPKDRFSAERLKGVDSTLKIQPAKLEDSAVYLCASSLAGSKNIQYFGAGTRLSVL.

This clone was counted a few times. This chain links TRBV5-1 with TRBJ1-2, with unresolved D. This CDR3 has 13 amino acids. Trimming took 4 bases from V and 2 from J, leaving 9 bases between them. From germline, CDR1 is SGHRS and CDR2 YFSETQ. CDR3 sequence reads: CASSEDGNYGYTF. CDR3 nucleotide sequence: TGCGCCAGCAGCGAGGACGGGAACTATGGCTACACCTTC.

A few counts support this clone. The chain couples TRBV7-9 to TRBJ2-1, with unresolved D. Trimming removed 5 bases from V and 0 bases from J, with 11 bases in between. The CDR3 covers 15 residues. Germline-derived CDR1 and CDR2 are SEHNR and FQNEAQ (reference sequence). CDR3 coding DNA: TGTGCCAGCAGCCCTGATGCCAGCTCCTACAATGAGCAGTTCTTC. It is translated as CASSPDASSYNEQFF. Supplemented by reference TRBV7-9 and TRBJ2-1, the full variable domain reads DTGVSQNPRHKITKRGQNVTFRCDPISEHNRLYWYRQTLGQGPEFLTYFQNEAQLEKSRLLSDRFSAERPKGSFSTLEIQRTEQGDSAMYLCASSPDASSYNEQFFGPGTRLTVL.

The CDR3 DNA follows: TGTGCCAGCTCACCATCAGGGTCCAATCAGCCCCAGCATTTT. It encodes CASSPSGSNQPQHF. V is TRBV18 and J is TRBJ1-5, with a possible D match to TRBD1 (5 bases). Germline CDR1 and CDR2: KGHSH and LQKENI. This CDR3 contains 14 residues. Trimming removed 2 bases from V and 3 bases from J, with 8 bases in between.

The chain uses TRBV6-4 and TRBJ2-7; 9 bases agree with TRBD1. V was clipped by 6 bases and J by 7 bases; unmatched bases: 10. Germline lookup yields CDR1 MRHNA and CDR2 SNTAGT. The CDR3 is 14 residues long. CDR3 bases: TGTGCCAGCAGGGGTCCCGGGACAGGGCGGGAGCAGTACTTC. Translated, it gives CASRGPGTGREQYF.

This clone has more than one count but fewer than ten. The V call is TRBV5-4, the J call TRBJ1-5; TRBD1 matches at 8 bases. This CDR3 comprises 14 residues. The germline V gene has CDR1 SGHNT and CDR2 YYREEE (reference sequence). V was clipped by 2 bases and J by 7 bases; unmatched bases: 5. The CDR3 sequence is CASSFGQGGQPQHF. The DNA for the CDR3 is TGTGCCAGCAGCTTTGGACAGGGAGGGCAGCCCCAGCATTTT.

V is TRBV30 and J is TRBJ2-2; TRBD1 matches at 8 bases. Losses at the gene ends were 0 bases for V and 8 bases for J; bases not matched to a gene: 8. CDR1 GTSNPN and CDR2 SVGIG come from the germline V gene (reference sequence). This CDR3 is built from 15 residues. The chain's CDR3 is CAWSVPGQGAGELFF. The CDR3 DNA sequence: TGTGCCTGGAGTGTACCAGGGCAGGGGGCGGGGGAGCTGTTTTTT.

In its sample, this clone was seen a few times. This chain joins TRBV5-1 and TRBJ2-3; D is undetermined. CDR3 size: 16 residues. V lost 4 bases, J lost 2 bases, and 17 bases lay in between. Germline CDR1 reads SGHRS; CDR2 reads YFSETQ. Here the CDR3 DNA reads TGCGCCAGCAGCCGTTGGATGGCGAGCGACACAGATACGCAGTATTTT. It encodes CASSRWMASDTDTQYF.

The gene calls are TRBV7-2 and TRBJ1-1; no firm D call. The CDR3 runs 15 residues. The germline CDR1 and CDR2 sequences are SGHTA and FQGNSA. Trimming left V 1 base short and J 0 bases short, with 9 bases between. CDR3 coding DNA: TGTGCCAGCAGCTTAGGGCGGACCATGAACACTGAAGCTTTCTTT. Encoded protein: CASSLGRTMNTEAFF.

This clone was seen more than once but under ten times. The chain couples TRBV15 to TRBJ2-1; D unclear. This CDR3 is built from 15 residues. Trimming stripped 0 bases from V and 1 base from J, with 7 bases between. Germline-derived CDR1 and CDR2 are LNHNV and YYDKDF (reference sequence). The CDR3 region is CATSRDPGSYNEQFF. In DNA, the CDR3 is TGTGCCACCAGCAGAGATCCCGGGTCCTACAATGAGCAGTTCTTC.

The CDR3 nucleotides read TGTGCCAGCAGCTTAGCGACTAGCGGCCTATACGAGCAGTACTTC. Translated, it gives CASSLATSGLYEQYF. This chain connects TRBV7-2 to TRBJ2-7; 9 bases fit TRBD2. CDR1 is SGHTA and CDR2 is FQGNSA in the germline V gene. This CDR3 is built from 15 residues. The V and J ends lost 0 bases and 4 bases, in that order; junction bases with no gene match: 4. The entire variable domain, with the rest obtained from reference TRBV7-2 and TRBJ2-7, is as follows: GAGVSQSPSNKVTEKGKDVELRCDPISGHTALYWYRQSLGQGLEFLIYFQGNSAPDKSGLPSDRFSAERTGGSVSTLTIQRTQQEDSAVYLCASSLATSGLYEQYFGPGTRLTVT.

This clone was detected a few times. This chain links TRBV29-1 with TRBJ2-1, with 8 bases matching TRBD2. Germline V CDR1 and CDR2: SQVTM, ANQGSEA. With 3 bases clipped from V and 5 bases from J, the junction kept 9 bases outside the gene matches. The CDR3 sequence is 15 residues long. The CDR3 bases are TGCAGCGTTGAGCTGGCTCCGGGGGGGCACAATGAGCAGTTCTTC. Protein: CSVELAPGGHNEQFF.

This clone turned up a few times. V usage is TRBV13 and J usage is TRBJ2-7; D uncertain. CDR1 is PRHDT and CDR2 is FYEKMQ in the germline V gene (reference sequence). The CDR3 has 15 amino acids. V lost 4 bases, J lost 1 base, and 14 bases lay in between. The CDR3 DNA reads as TGTGCCAGCAGCTCTAGTTCCCGGGCGTCCTACGAGCAGTACTTC. Residues: CASSSSSRASYEQYF.

This clone was picked up a small number of times. The chain carries TRBV5-1 and TRBJ2-6; 8 nucleotides align to TRBD1. The CDR3 covers 18 residues. The germline V gene encodes CDR1 SGHRS and CDR2 YFSETQ. With 3 bases clipped from V and 0 bases from J, the junction kept 8 bases outside the gene matches. This chain's CDR3 is CASSSRDRSISGANVLTF. The CDR3 DNA reads as TGCGCCAGCAGCTCGCGGGACAGGTCAATCTCTGGGGCCAACGTCCTGACTTTC.

The V call is TRBV2, the J call TRBJ2-3; D unclear. Germline-derived CDR1 and CDR2 are SNHLY and FYNNEI. Trimming removed 6 bases from V and 3 bases from J, with 4 bases in between. CDR3 size: 11 residues. The CDR3 nucleotides read TGTGCCAGCAGGAGGACAGATACGCAGTATTTT. Translating gives CASRRTDTQYF.

The rearrangement joins TRBV6-5 to TRBJ2-1, with D perhaps TRBD1 or TRBD2 (5 bases each). This CDR3 is built from 16 residues. Germline V gene lookup returns CDR1 MNHEY and CDR2 SVGAGI. V was trimmed by 4 bases and J by 8 bases, leaving 21 bases between them. The CDR3 sequence: CASSSGRAVLGYEQFF. CDR3 in DNA: TGTGCCAGCAGTTCGGGACGAGCAGTTTTGGGGTATGAGCAGTTCTTC.

The chain is built from TRBV7-8 and TRBJ1-2; TRBD1 is a possible D gene (5 bases). The CDR3 spans 14 residues. Trimming removed 1 base at V and 8 bases at J, with 14 bases between. The germline V gene encodes CDR1 SGHVS and CDR2 FQNEAQ. CDR3 in amino acids: CASSLVGQGRGYTF. Here the CDR3 DNA reads TGTGCCAGCAGCTTAGTCGGGCAGGGACGAGGCTACACCTTC.

This clone was observed a handful of times. The chain has TRBV6-6 and TRBJ2-1, with 16 bases that match TRBD2. The CDR3 sequence is 15 residues long. V shed 10 bases and J 7 bases; nucleotides not matched to a gene: 7. CDR1 and CDR2 from the germline V gene are MNHNY and SVGAGI (reference sequence). CDR3 sequence (DNA): TGTGCCACCAAGGGACTAGCGGGAGGGGGGAATGAGCAGTTCTTC. The encoded protein is CATKGLAGGGNEQFF.

The chain combines TRBV30 with TRBJ2-5, with a tentative D call TRBD1 (5 bases). Germline V gene lookup returns CDR1 GTSNPN and CDR2 SVGIG (reference sequence). This CDR3 contains 13 residues. Trimming shortened V by 2 bases and J by 5 bases, and 12 bases separated the two germline ends. The CDR3, as DNA: TGTGCCTGGAGTAAAAGGGGTCGGGAGACCCAGTACTTC. It yields the protein CAWSKRGRETQYF.

The V and J genes are TRBV10-3 and TRBJ2-1; 7 nucleotides align to TRBD2. The CDR3 sequence is 12 residues long. V gave up 2 bases and J gave up 16 bases; unmatched junction bases: 8. CDR1 is ENHRY and CDR2 is SYGVKD in the germline V gene. The CDR3 loop reads CAISETAGVTFF. The CDR3 nucleotides read TGTGCCATCAGTGAGACGGCGGGGGTGACATTCTTC.

V usage is TRBV11-2 and J usage is TRBJ2-6; weak D call: TRBD2 (6 bases). V lost 2 bases and J 2 bases, leaving 7 bases between the germline ends. The CDR3 has 15 residues. CDR1 is SGHAT and CDR2 is FQNNGV in the germline V gene. Written as DNA, the CDR3 is TGTGCCAGCAGCTTAACGGGGGCTGGGGCCAACGTCCTGACTTTC. Translated, it gives CASSLTGAGANVLTF.

This sequence joins TRBV5-1 and TRBJ2-7; D might be TRBD1 (5 bases). The ends were cut back, 0 bases at V and 2 bases at J, with 15 bases in the middle. Per germline, CDR1 SGHRS and CDR2 YFSETQ. CDR3 length equals 16 residues. The CDR3 is CASSLEGRGPTYEQYF. The CDR3, as DNA: TGCGCCAGCAGCTTGGAGGGTAGGGGCCCTACCTACGAGCAGTACTTC.

This clone occurred a few times. The chain carries TRBV9 and TRBJ2-6; no reliable D call. The CDR3 is 17 amino acids. Between the trimmed V and J ends, which lost 3 bases and 1 base, there was a span of 14 bases. Germline CDR1 SGDLS, CDR2 YYNGEE. The CDR3 sequence is CASSGLTTLSGANVLTF. In nucleotides, the CDR3 is TGTGCCAGCAGCGGACTTACGACCTTATCTGGGGCCAACGTCCTGACTTTC.

The chain links TRBV11-1 to TRBJ2-5; 7 bases align to TRBD1. The V gene's germline CDR1 is SGHAT and CDR2 FQDESV (reference sequence). This CDR3 spans 14 amino acids. With 3 bases clipped from V and 7 bases from J, the junction kept 8 bases outside the gene matches. CDR3 nucleotide sequence: TGTGCCAGCAGCTTGGGGACAGCAGAAGTGACCCAGTACTTC. Its protein is CASSLGTAEVTQYF.

A few counts support this clone. The genes are TRBV2 and TRBJ1-2; TRBD1 matches 9 bases. CDR3 length: 14 amino acids. Germline CDR1 and CDR2: SNHLY and FYNNEI. The J segment lost 4 bases and the V segment lost 2 bases, leaving 2 bases of the junction unmatched. For the CDR3, the DNA is TGTGCCAGCAGTGAAAACAGGGGGCCCTATGGCTACACCTTC. Its translation: CASSENRGPYGYTF. Using reference TRBV2 and TRBJ1-2 for the parts outside the CDR3, the full variable domain is EPEVTQTPSHQVTQMGQEVILRCVPISNHLYFYWYRQILGQKVEFLVSFYNNEISEKSEIFDDQFSVERPDGSNFTLKIRSTKLEDSAMYFCASSENRGPYGYTFGSGTRLTVV.

The chain joins TRBV7-9 to TRBJ1-2, with D maybe TRBD1 (6 bases). This CDR3 is 14 amino acids long. Germline CDR1 and CDR2: SEHNR and FQNEAQ (reference sequence). Trimming stripped 7 bases from V and 4 bases from J, with 16 bases between. The CDR3 DNA sequence: TGTGCCAGCACCCTGGAGGGGGTTAGCTATGGCTACACCTTC. This gives the protein CASTLEGVSYGYTF.

The chain links TRBV27 to TRBJ2-7; either TRBD1 or TRBD2 may fit D (5 bases each). Per the germline V gene, CDR1 is MNHEY and CDR2 is SMNVEV (reference sequence). The CDR3 is 17 residues long. V dropped 5 bases and J dropped 0 bases, with 20 bases sitting between them. CDR3 coding DNA: TGTGCCAGCAGTCGCGTCTCCGGGACGGTTAGCTCCTACGAGCAGTACTTC. As protein: CASSRVSGTVSSYEQYF.

This clone was counted a few times. The chain carries TRBV7-8 and TRBJ2-2; D is unclear. Germline assignment: CDR1 SGHVS and CDR2 FQNEAQ. The CDR3 extends over 16 amino acids. Trimming pared 2 bases from V and 4 bases from J, leaving 14 bases between. Written as DNA, the CDR3 is TGTGCCAGCAGCTTACTTGACCGGACGGCCACCGGGGAGCTGTTTTTT. This sequence encodes CASSLLDRTATGELFF.

This sequence joins TRBV5-1 and TRBJ2-1, with 8 bases aligning to TRBD2. The CDR3 runs to 16 residues. From germline, CDR1 is SGHRS and CDR2 YFSETQ. The ends lost 4 bases at V and 0 bases at J; junction bases unmatched: 6. CDR3 bases: TGCGCCAGCAGCAATCAAAGCGGGAGCTCCTACAATGAGCAGTTCTTC. This encodes CASSNQSGSSYNEQFF.

The count of this clone is one. The DNA for the CDR3 is TGCAGCGTTGAACTGGGGTCGAACACTGAAGCTTTCTTT. It is translated as CSVELGSNTEAFF. The V call is TRBV29-1, the J call TRBJ1-1; D is uncertain. Germline assignment: CDR1 SQVTM and CDR2 ANQGSEA. V lost 2 bases and J 1 base, leaving 8 bases between the germline ends. CDR3 length: 13 amino acids.

This clone was counted only a few times. This sequence joins TRBV7-9 and TRBJ1-1; no definite D call. The CDR3 covers 15 residues. The V gene lost 5 bases and the J gene lost 1 base, with 14 bases spanning the gap. CDR1 and CDR2 (germline): SEHNR, FQNEAQ (reference sequence). This CDR3 is CASSSGGYKNTEAFF. In nucleotides, the CDR3 is TGTGCCAGCAGCAGCGGAGGCTATAAGAACACTGAAGCTTTCTTT. The full variable domain, in which reference TRBV7-9 and TRBJ1-1 provide the parts outside the CDR3, is DTGVSQNPRHKITKRGQNVTFRCDPISEHNRLYWYRQTLGQGPEFLTYFQNEAQLEKSRLLSDRFSAERPKGSFSTLEIQRTEQGDSAMYLCASSSGGYKNTEAFFGQGTRLTVV.

This clone occurred once. The chain joins TRBV6-5 to TRBJ1-5, with a possible D match to TRBD1 (5 bases). Germline V lookup: CDR1 MNHEY, CDR2 SVGAGI. V lost 2 bases and J lost 4, with 9 bases in between. The CDR3 has 14 residues. CDR3: CASSYLAGNQPQHF. CDR3 DNA sequence: TGTGCCAGCAGTTACCTGGCAGGGAATCAGCCCCAGCATTTT.